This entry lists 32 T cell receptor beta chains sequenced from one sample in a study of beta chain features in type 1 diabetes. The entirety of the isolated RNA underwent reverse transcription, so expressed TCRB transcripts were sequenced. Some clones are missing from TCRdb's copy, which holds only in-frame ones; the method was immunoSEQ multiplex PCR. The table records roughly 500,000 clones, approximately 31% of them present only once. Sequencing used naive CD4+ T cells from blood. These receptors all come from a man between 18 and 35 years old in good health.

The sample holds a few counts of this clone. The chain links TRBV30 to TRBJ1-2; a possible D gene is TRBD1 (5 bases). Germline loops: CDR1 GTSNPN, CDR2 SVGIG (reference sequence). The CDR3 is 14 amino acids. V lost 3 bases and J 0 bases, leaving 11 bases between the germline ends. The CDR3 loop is CAWSGTGANYGYTF. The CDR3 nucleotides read TGTGCCTGGAGCGGGACTGGAGCTAACTATGGCTACACCTTC. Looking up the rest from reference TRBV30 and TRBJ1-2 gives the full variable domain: SQTIHQWPATLVQPVGSPLSLECTVEGTSNPNLYWYRQAAGRGLQLLFYSVGIGQISSEVPQNLSASRPQDRQFILSSKKLLLSDSGFYLCAWSGTGANYGYTFGSGTRLTVV.

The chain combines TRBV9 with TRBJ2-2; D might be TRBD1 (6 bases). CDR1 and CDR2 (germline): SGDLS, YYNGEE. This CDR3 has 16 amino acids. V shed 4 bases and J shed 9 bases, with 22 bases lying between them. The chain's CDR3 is CASSPEQGFLLRELFF. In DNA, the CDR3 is TGTGCCAGCAGCCCAGAGCAGGGGTTTCTTTTGAGGGAGCTGTTTTTT.

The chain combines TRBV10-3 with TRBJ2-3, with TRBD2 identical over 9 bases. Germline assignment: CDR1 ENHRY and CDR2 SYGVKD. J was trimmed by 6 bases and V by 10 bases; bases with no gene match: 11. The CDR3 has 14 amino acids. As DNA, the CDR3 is TGTGCCACCCAAGGACTAGCGCCCCCGGATACGCAGTATTTT. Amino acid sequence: CATQGLAPPDTQYF.

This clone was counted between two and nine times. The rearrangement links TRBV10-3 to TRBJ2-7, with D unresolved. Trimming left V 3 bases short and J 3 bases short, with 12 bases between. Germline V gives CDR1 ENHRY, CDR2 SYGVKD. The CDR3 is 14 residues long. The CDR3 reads CAISDSAGVYEQYF. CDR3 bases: TGTGCCATCAGTGATTCAGCCGGCGTCTACGAGCAGTACTTC.

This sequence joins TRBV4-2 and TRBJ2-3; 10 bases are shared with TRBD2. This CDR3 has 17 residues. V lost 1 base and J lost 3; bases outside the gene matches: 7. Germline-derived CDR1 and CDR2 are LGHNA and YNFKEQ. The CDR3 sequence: CASSQVSAGGPTDTQYF. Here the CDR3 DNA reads TGTGCCAGCAGCCAAGTTTCAGCGGGAGGGCCTACAGATACGCAGTATTTT.

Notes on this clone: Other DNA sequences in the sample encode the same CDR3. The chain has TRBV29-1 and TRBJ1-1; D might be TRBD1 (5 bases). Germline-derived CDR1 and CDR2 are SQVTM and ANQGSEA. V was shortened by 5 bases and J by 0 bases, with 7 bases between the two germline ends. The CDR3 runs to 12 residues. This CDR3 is CSVRDLNTEAFF. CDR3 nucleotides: TGCAGCGTTCGGGACTTGAACACTGAAGCTTTCTTT. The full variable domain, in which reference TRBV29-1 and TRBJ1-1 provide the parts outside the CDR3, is SAVISQKPSRDICQRGTSLTIQCQVDSQVTMMFWYRQQPGQSLTLIATANQGSEATYESGFVIDKFPISRPNLTFSTLTVSNMSPEDSSIYLCSVRDLNTEAFFGQGTRLTVV.

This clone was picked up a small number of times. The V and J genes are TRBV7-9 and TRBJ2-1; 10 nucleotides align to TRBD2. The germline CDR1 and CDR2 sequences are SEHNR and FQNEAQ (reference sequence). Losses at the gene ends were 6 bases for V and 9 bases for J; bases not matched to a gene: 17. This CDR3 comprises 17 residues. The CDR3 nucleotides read TGTGCCAGCAGATGGATGGAACCCGGACTAGCGGAGGCTGAGCAGTTCTTC. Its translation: CASRWMEPGLAEAEQFF.

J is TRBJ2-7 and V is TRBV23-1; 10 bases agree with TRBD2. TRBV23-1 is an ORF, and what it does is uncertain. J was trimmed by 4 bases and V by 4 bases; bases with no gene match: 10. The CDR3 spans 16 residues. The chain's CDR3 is CASSPTSPSGRYEQYF. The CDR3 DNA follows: TGCGCCAGCAGTCCCACCAGCCCTAGCGGGAGATACGAGCAGTACTTC.

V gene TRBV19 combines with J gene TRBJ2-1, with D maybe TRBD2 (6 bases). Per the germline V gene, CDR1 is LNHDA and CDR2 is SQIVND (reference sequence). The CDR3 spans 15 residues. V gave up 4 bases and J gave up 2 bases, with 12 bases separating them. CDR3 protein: CASSTFGTAYNEQFF. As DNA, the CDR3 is TGTGCCAGTAGTACGTTTGGGACTGCCTACAATGAGCAGTTCTTC.

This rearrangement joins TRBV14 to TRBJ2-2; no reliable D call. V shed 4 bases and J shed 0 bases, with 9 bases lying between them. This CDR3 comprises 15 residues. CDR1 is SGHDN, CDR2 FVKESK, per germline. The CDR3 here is CASSLGLTNTGELFF. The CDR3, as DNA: TGTGCCAGCAGCCTCGGGCTGACGAACACCGGGGAGCTGTTTTTT.

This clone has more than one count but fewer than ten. The chain's CDR3 is CAWSSRVSSRYEQYF. CDR3 nucleotides: TGTGCCTGGAGTTCCCGCGTTTCCTCGAGGTACGAGCAGTACTTC. This chain uses TRBV30 with TRBJ2-7; D is unresolved. CDR1 GTSNPN and CDR2 SVGIG come from the germline V gene (reference sequence). Trimming stripped 2 bases from V and 4 bases from J, with 18 bases between. This CDR3 is 15 amino acids long.

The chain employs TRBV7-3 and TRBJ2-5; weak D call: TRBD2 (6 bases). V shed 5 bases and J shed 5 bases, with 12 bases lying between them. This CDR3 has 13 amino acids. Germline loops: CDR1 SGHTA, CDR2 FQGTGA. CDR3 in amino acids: CASSQGRGETQYF. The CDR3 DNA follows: TGTGCCAGCAGCCAAGGGCGGGGCGAGACCCAGTACTTC.

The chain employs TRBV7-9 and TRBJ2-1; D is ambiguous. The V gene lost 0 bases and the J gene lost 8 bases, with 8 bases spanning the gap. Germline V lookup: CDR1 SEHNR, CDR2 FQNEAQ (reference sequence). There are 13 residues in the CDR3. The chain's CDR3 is CASSLAAEDEQFF. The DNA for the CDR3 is TGTGCCAGCAGCTTAGCGGCCGAGGATGAGCAGTTCTTC.

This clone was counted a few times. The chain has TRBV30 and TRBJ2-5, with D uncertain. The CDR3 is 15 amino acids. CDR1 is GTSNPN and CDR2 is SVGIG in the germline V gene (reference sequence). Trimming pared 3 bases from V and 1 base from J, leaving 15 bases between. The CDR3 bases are TGTGCCTGGAGCCCCCTATGGCTCCGCCAAGAGACCCAGTACTTC. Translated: CAWSPLWLRQETQYF. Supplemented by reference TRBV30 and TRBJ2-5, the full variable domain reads SQTIHQWPATLVQPVGSPLSLECTVEGTSNPNLYWYRQAAGRGLQLLFYSVGIGQISSEVPQNLSASRPQDRQFILSSKKLLLSDSGFYLCAWSPLWLRQETQYFGPGTRLLVL.

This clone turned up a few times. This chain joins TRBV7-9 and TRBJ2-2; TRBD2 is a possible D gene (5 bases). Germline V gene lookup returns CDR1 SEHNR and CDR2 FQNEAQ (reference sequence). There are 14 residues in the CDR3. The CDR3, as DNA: TGTGCAGTCAAGGGAGTAGAGGGCACCGGGGAGCTGTTTTTT. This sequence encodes CAVKGVEGTGELFF.

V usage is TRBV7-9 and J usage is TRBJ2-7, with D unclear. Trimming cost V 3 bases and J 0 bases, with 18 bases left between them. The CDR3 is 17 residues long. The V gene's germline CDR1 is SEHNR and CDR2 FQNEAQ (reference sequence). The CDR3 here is CASSFKSPTHGSYEQYF. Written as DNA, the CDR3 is TGTGCCAGCAGCTTTAAATCTCCCACCCACGGCTCCTACGAGCAGTACTTC.

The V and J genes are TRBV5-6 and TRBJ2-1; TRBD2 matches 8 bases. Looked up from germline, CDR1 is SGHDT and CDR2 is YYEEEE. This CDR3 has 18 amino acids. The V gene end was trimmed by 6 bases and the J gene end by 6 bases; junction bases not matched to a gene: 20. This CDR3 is CASTVTGWREVFGNEQFF. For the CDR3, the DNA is TGTGCCAGCACCGTGACGGGTTGGCGGGAGGTTTTCGGCAATGAGCAGTTCTTC.

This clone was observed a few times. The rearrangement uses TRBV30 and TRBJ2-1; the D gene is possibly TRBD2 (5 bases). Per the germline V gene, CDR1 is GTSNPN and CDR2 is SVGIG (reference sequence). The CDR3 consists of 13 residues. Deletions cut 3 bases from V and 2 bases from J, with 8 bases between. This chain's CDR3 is CAWRPGTYNEQFF. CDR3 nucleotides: TGTGCCTGGAGACCCGGGACCTACAATGAGCAGTTCTTC.

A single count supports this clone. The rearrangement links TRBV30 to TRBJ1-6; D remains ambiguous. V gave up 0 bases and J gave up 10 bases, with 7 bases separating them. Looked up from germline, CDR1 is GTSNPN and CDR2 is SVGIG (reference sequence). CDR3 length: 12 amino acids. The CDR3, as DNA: TGTGCCTGGAGTGTACTTGGATCACCCCTCCACTTT. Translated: CAWSVLGSPLHF.

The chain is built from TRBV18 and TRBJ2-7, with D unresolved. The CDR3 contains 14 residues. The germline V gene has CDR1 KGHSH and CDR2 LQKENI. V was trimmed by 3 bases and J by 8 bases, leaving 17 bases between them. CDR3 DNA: TGTGCCAGCTCACCGGATCAGGTTACAAGAAAGCAGTACTTC. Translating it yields CASSPDQVTRKQYF.

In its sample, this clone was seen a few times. Here the CDR3 DNA reads TGTGCCAGCAGCTCCGCTCACGAGCAGTACTTC. Amino acid sequence: CASSSAHEQYF. V and J are TRBV7-9 and TRBJ2-7, with D unclear. The CDR3 has 11 amino acids. Germline CDR1 SEHNR, CDR2 FQNEAQ (reference sequence). The V and J ends lost 4 bases and 5 bases respectively, with 6 bases between them.

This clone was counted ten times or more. In DNA form, the CDR3 reads TGTGCCTGGAGTTTGGACAGGCCGAACTATGGCTACACCTTC. Amino acid sequence: CAWSLDRPNYGYTF. The chain combines TRBV30 with TRBJ1-2; 7 positions agree with TRBD1. The V and J ends lost 2 bases and 2 bases, in that order; junction bases with no gene match: 5. The CDR3 sequence is 14 residues long. Germline V lookup: CDR1 GTSNPN, CDR2 SVGIG (reference sequence).

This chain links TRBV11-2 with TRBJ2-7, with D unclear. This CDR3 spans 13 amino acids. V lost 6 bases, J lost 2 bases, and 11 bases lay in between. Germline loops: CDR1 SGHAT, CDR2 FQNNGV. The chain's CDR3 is CASSRAQTYEQYF. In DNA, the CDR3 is TGTGCCAGCAGTCGGGCCCAGACCTACGAGCAGTACTTC.

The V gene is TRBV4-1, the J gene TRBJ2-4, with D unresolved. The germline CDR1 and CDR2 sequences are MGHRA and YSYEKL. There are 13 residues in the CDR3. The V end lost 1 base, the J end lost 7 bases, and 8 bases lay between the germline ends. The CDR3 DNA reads TGCGCCAGCAGCCAAGCTCAGGATAACATTCAGTACTTC. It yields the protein CASSQAQDNIQYF.

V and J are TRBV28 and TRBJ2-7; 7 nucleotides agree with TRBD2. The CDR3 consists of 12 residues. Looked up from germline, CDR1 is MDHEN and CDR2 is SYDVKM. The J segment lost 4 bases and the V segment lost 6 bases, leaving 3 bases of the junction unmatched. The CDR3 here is CASSRLAYEQYF. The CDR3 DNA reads TGTGCCAGCAGCCGACTAGCTTACGAGCAGTACTTC.

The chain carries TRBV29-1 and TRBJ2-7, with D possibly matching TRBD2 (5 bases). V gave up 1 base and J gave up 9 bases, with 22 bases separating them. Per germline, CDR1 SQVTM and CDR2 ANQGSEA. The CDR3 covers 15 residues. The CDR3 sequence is CSVEGVGVGGGAQYF. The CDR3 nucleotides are TGCAGCGTTGAAGGAGTCGGGGTCGGCGGTGGAGCGCAGTACTTC.

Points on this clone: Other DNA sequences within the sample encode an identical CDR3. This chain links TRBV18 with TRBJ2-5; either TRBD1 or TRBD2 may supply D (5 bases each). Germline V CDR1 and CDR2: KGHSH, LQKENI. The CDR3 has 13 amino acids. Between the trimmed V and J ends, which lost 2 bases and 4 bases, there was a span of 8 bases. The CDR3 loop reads CASSPGAGETQYF. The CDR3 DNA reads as TGTGCCAGCTCACCAGGGGCGGGAGAGACCCAGTACTTC.

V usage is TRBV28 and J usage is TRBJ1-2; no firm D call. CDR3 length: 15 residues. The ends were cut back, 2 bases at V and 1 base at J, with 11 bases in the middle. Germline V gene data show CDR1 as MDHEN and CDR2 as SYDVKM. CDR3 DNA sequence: TGTGCCAGCAGTTTAGGAGAGAACCTTAACTATGGCTACACCTTC. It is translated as CASSLGENLNYGYTF.

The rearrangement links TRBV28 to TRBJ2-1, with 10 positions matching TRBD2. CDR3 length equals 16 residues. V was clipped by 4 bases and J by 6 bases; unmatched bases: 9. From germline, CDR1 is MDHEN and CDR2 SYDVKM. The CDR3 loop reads CASSSLAGGSRNEQFF. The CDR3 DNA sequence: TGTGCCAGCAGTTCGTTAGCGGGAGGTTCGCGCAATGAGCAGTTCTTC. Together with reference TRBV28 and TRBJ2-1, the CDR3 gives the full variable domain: DVKVTQSSRYLVKRTGEKVFLECVQDMDHENMFWYRQDPGLGLRLIYFSYDVKMKEKGDIPEGYSVSREKKERFSLILESASTNQTSMYLCASSSLAGGSRNEQFFGPGTRLTVL.

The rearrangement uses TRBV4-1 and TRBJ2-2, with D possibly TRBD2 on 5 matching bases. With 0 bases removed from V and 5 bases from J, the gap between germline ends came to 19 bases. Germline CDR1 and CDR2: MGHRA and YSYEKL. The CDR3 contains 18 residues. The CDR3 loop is CASSQDISDLTGTGELFF. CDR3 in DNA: TGCGCCAGCAGCCAAGATATCAGCGACCTCACGGGGACCGGGGAGCTGTTTTTT.

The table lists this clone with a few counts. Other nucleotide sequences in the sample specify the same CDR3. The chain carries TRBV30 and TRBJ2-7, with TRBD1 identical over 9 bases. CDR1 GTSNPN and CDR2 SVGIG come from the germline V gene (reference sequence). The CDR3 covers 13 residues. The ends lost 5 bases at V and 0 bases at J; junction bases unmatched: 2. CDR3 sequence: CAWGTGSSYEQYF. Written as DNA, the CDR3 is TGTGCCTGGGGGACAGGGAGCTCCTACGAGCAGTACTTC. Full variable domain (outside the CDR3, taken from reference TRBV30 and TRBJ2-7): SQTIHQWPATLVQPVGSPLSLECTVEGTSNPNLYWYRQAAGRGLQLLFYSVGIGQISSEVPQNLSASRPQDRQFILSSKKLLLSDSGFYLCAWGTGSSYEQYFGPGTRLTVT.

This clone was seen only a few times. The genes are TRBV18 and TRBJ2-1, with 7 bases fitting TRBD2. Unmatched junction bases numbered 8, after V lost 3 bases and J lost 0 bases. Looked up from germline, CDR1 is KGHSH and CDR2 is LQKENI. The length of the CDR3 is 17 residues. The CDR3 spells CASSPLSSSGSYNEQFF. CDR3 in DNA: TGTGCCAGCTCACCCTTAAGCTCTAGCGGCTCCTACAATGAGCAGTTCTTC.